Below, 18 T cell receptor beta chains from the same sample are listed, as sequenced in a study of blood T cell repertoires in COVID-19 (dated by TCRdb to 2020 to 2022). The method was the immunoSEQ multiplex PCR assay. TCRdb carries this immuneACCESS record with in-frame sequences only. Its versions omit some clonotypes, under half of them owing to an unresolved V gene in the studies checked, with the rest unexplained. The sample contains approximately 140,000 clones, approximately 82% of them found a single time. The top ten clones comprise 1.6% of the sample. The sequencing sample was made of peripheral blood. The receptors were gathered from a human donor in a cohort sampled during active COVID-19.

The chain links TRBV5-1 to TRBJ2-7; 10 bases map to TRBD2. The junction had 14 bases not matched to a gene; V was cut back by 2 bases and J by 3 bases. This CDR3 is 18 amino acids long. The germline CDR1 and CDR2 sequences are SGHRS and YFSETQ. The CDR3 DNA follows: TGCGCCAGCAGCTTCCCTTCTAGCGGGAGAAGTGGAGACTACGAGCAGTACTTC. Protein product: CASSFPSSGRSGDYEQYF.

This chain links TRBV7-3 with TRBJ2-3; 8 bases line up with TRBD1. J was trimmed by 4 bases and V by 5 bases; bases with no gene match: 8. From germline, CDR1 is SGHTA and CDR2 FQGTGA. The CDR3 is made up of 15 amino acids. The CDR3 nucleotides read TGTGCCAGCAGCGCAGGGGGCAGCCGCCCAGATACGCAGTATTTT. It specifies CASSAGGSRPDTQYF. The full variable domain, its missing parts supplied by reference TRBV7-3 and TRBJ2-3, is GAGVSQTPSNKVTEKGKYVELRCDPISGHTALYWYRQSLGQGPEFLIYFQGTGAADDSGLPNDRFFAVRPEGSVSTLKIQRTERGDSAVYLCASSAGGSRPDTQYFGPGTRLTVL.

The rearrangement links TRBV6-6 to TRBJ2-6; 9 bases match TRBD1. The germline V gene encodes CDR1 MNHNY and CDR2 SVGAGI (reference sequence). This CDR3 region has 14 residues. J lost 10 bases, V lost 4 bases, and 5 bases had no gene match. CDR3 sequence reads: CASSWDREINVLTF. DNA of the CDR3: TGTGCCAGCAGTTGGGACAGGGAGATAAACGTCCTGACTTTC.

This rearrangement joins TRBV28 to TRBJ1-1; a possible D gene is TRBD1 (6 bases). The ends were cut back, 8 bases at V and 4 bases at J, with 20 bases in the middle. The CDR3 spans 15 residues. CDR1 MDHEN and CDR2 SYDVKM come from the germline V gene. CDR3 bases: TGTGCCAGCGACCCCTTGGGGGGGCGAGGCACTGAAGCTTTCTTT. The encoded protein is CASDPLGGRGTEAFF.

The gene calls are TRBV28 and TRBJ1-1; 8 bases align to TRBD1. Germline trimming cut 7 bases from V and 5 bases from J; bases unmatched to any gene: 3. There are 12 residues in the CDR3. Germline V CDR1 and CDR2: MDHEN, SYDVKM. The CDR3 nucleotides read TGTGCCAGCAAACAGGGGGGAACTGAAGCTTTCTTT. It yields the protein CASKQGGTEAFF.

The chain has TRBV6-1 and TRBJ2-7, with D tentatively TRBD1 (5 bases). CDR3 length: 12 residues. Germline V CDR1 and CDR2: MNHNS, SASEGT. The ends were cut back, 6 bases at V and 2 bases at J, with 8 bases in the middle. CDR3 DNA: TGTGCCAGCAGGGCAGGGACCTACGAGCAGTACTTC. It encodes CASRAGTYEQYF.

This clone was counted a few times. The rearrangement links TRBV9 to TRBJ2-7, with 10 bases identical to TRBD1. The CDR3 sequence is 15 residues long. J gave up 2 bases and V 0 bases, and 2 bases lay outside the gene matches. The germline V gene encodes CDR1 SGDLS and CDR2 YYNGEE. The CDR3 here is CASSVGGTGAYEQYF. In nucleotides, the CDR3 is TGTGCCAGCAGCGTAGGGGGGACAGGGGCCTACGAGCAGTACTTC.

The CDR3 protein is CASSFRQGAASGKGANVLTF. The CDR3 DNA reads as TGTGCCAGCAGTTTTCGACAGGGGGCGGCTAGCGGGAAGGGGGCCAACGTCCTGACTTTC. This chain links TRBV27 with TRBJ2-6; D might be TRBD1 (10 bases). Per germline, CDR1 MNHEY and CDR2 SMNVEV (reference sequence). V lost 3 bases and J 4 bases, leaving 25 bases between the germline ends. The CDR3 totals 20 residues.

The rearrangement links TRBV7-6 to TRBJ2-2; possibly TRBD2 for D (6 bases). The V and J ends lost 5 bases and 2 bases respectively, with 12 bases between them. The CDR3 sequence is 15 residues long. Germline CDR1 is SGHVS and CDR2 is FNYEAQ. CDR3 in amino acids: CASSARLVNTGELFF. The CDR3 coding sequence is TGTGCCAGCAGCGCAAGACTAGTAAACACCGGGGAGCTGTTTTTT.

The chain joins TRBV6-2 or TRBV6-3 to TRBJ1-4; D call uncertain. The CDR3 extends over 14 amino acids. The germline gives CDR1 MNHEY, CDR2 SVGEGT. V lost 4 bases to trimming and J lost 8 bases, with 14 bases between them. The CDR3 nucleotides are TGTGCCAGCAGTTTCCTACCGGGAAGCGAAAAACTGTTTTTT. Residues: CASSFLPGSEKLFF.

The V and J genes are TRBV9 and TRBJ2-2; D is perhaps TRBD2 (5 bases). This CDR3 has 19 amino acids. Germline loops: CDR1 SGDLS, CDR2 YYNGEE. The germline V and J ends were trimmed by 4 bases and 5 bases, with 27 bases remaining between them. CDR3 nucleotides: TGTGCCAGCAGCCCCTCATTCGAGGGCGTACTCCGGGAAACCGGGGAGCTGTTTTTT. Translating gives CASSPSFEGVLRETGELFF.

The J gene is TRBJ2-7, the V gene TRBV10-3; 8 bases are shared with TRBD2. CDR1 ENHRY and CDR2 SYGVKD come from the germline V gene. There are 13 residues in the CDR3. V lost 10 bases to trimming and J lost 1 base; unmatched junction nucleotides: 6. The CDR3 DNA is TGTGCCAGCTCGAGCGGGGGTTCCTACGAGCAGTACTTC. The encoded protein is CASSSGGSYEQYF.

This clone was found once. V and J are TRBV5-1 and TRBJ2-1; TRBD2 matches 7 bases. The V segment lost 4 bases and the J segment 5 bases; nucleotides outside the gene matches: 6. The germline V gene encodes CDR1 SGHRS and CDR2 YFSETQ. The CDR3 runs to 14 residues. The CDR3 DNA is TGCGCCAGCAGCCTTCAGACTAGCAACAATGAGCAGTTCTTC. Translated, it gives CASSLQTSNNEQFF. Together with reference TRBV5-1 and TRBJ2-1, the CDR3 gives the full variable domain: KAGVTQTPRYLIKTRGQQVTLSCSPISGHRSVSWYQQTPGQGLQFLFEYFSETQRNKGNFPGRFSGRQFSNSRSEMNVSTLELGDSALYLCASSLQTSNNEQFFGPGTRLTVL.

This clone has a handful of counts. V usage is TRBV7-8 and J usage is TRBJ1-6; D remains ambiguous. CDR3 length: 15 amino acids. CDR1 and CDR2 (germline): SGHVS, FQNEAQ. V lost 5 bases and J lost 0, with 8 bases in between. In nucleotides, the CDR3 is TGTGCCAGCAGCATCGTCGGCTCCTATAATTCACCCCTCCACTTT. It translates to CASSIVGSYNSPLHF.

In DNA form, the CDR3 reads TGTGCCAGCAGCCAAGCCCCGCAAGCAACCTACGAGCAGTACTTC. Encoded protein: CASSQAPQATYEQYF. This chain connects TRBV3-1 (or the pseudogene TRBV3-2) to TRBJ2-7, with no clear D. Germline lookup yields CDR1 LGHDT and CDR2 YNNKEL (reference sequence). This CDR3 region has 15 residues. V lost 1 base to trimming and J lost 2 bases, with 12 bases between them.

This clone showed up just a few times. J is TRBJ2-5 and V is TRBV12-3 or TRBV12-4; the match to TRBD1 covers 9 bases. V lost 7 bases and J lost 5; bases outside the gene matches: 5. CDR3 length: 13 residues. The CDR3 region has the DNA TGTGCCAGCAAAACAGGGGGCGGGGAGACCCAGTACTTC. This codes for CASKTGGGETQYF.

The chain carries TRBV4-1 and TRBJ2-6, with D possibly TRBD2 on 5 matching bases. Germline lookup yields CDR1 MGHRA and CDR2 YSYEKL. There are 17 residues in the CDR3. V dropped 0 bases and J dropped 0 bases, with 9 bases sitting between them. CDR3 sequence: CASSQERVSSGANVLTF. In DNA form, the CDR3 reads TGCGCCAGCAGCCAAGAGAGGGTTAGCTCTGGGGCCAACGTCCTGACTTTC.

The V and J genes are TRBV15 and TRBJ2-5; no clear D. V was shortened by 0 bases and J by 5 bases, with 7 bases between the two germline ends. There are 13 residues in the CDR3. Germline lookup yields CDR1 LNHNV and CDR2 YYDKDF (reference sequence). For the CDR3, the DNA is TGTGCCACCAGCAGAGATATAATGGAGACCCAGTACTTC. Its protein is CATSRDIMETQYF.